The 22 T cell receptor beta chains in this list originate from one sample, sequenced in a study of blood T cell repertoires in COVID-19. Method: immunoSEQ multiplex PCR; TCRdb's copy keeps in-frame clones and lacks some. Of roughly 170,000 clones listed, approximately 79% are singletons. Sequenced input: peripheral blood. All receptors derive from a woman aged 80 or older with acute or convalescent COVID-19.

Concerning this clone itself: The sample has other DNA sequences that encode this CDR3 too. The chain combines TRBV28 with TRBJ1-2; tentatively, D is TRBD1 (5 bases). The CDR3 contains 13 residues. The germline gives CDR1 MDHEN, CDR2 SYDVKM. V lost 2 bases to trimming and J lost 8 bases, with 12 bases between them. CDR3 nucleotide sequence: TGTGCCAGCAGTTTAAGGGCCGGGGGGGGCTACACCTTC. Translated, it gives CASSLRAGGGYTF.

The rearrangement links TRBV9 to TRBJ1-3; D is unclear. Germline V lookup: CDR1 SGDLS, CDR2 YYNGEE. V dropped 4 bases and J dropped 4 bases, with 15 bases sitting between them. The CDR3 is 15 amino acids. The CDR3 nucleotides are TGTGCCAGCAGCCAACGAGCGGTGGAAGGAAACACCATATATTTT. This encodes CASSQRAVEGNTIYF. Variable domain in full (rest from reference TRBV9 and TRBJ1-3): DSGVTQTPKHLITATGQRVTLRCSPRSGDLSVYWYQQSLDQGLQFLIQYYNGEERAKGNILERFSAQQFPDLHSELNLSSLELGDSALYFCASSQRAVEGNTIYFGEGSWLTVV.

The chain couples TRBV7-9 to TRBJ2-5; D call uncertain. CDR1 and CDR2 from the germline V gene are SEHNR and FQNEAQ (reference sequence). The V gene lost 5 bases and the J gene lost 4 bases, with 5 bases spanning the gap. The CDR3 runs to 11 residues. CDR3 amino acids: CASSPVETQYF. The CDR3 nucleotides read TGTGCCAGCAGCCCAGTAGAGACCCAGTACTTC. Together with reference TRBV7-9 and TRBJ2-5, the CDR3 gives the full variable domain: DTGVSQNPRHKITKRGQNVTFRCDPISEHNRLYWYRQTLGQGPEFLTYFQNEAQLEKSRLLSDRFSAERPKGSFSTLEIQRTEQGDSAMYLCASSPVETQYFGPGTRLLVL.

In regard to this clone: Distinct nucleotide sequences in the sample also encode this CDR3. The chain carries TRBV9 and TRBJ2-2; D is perhaps TRBD1 (6 bases). Looked up from germline, CDR1 is SGDLS and CDR2 is YYNGEE. The CDR3 spans 13 residues. V was shortened by 8 bases and J by 1 base, with 9 bases between the two germline ends. CDR3 in amino acids: CASSRGNTGELFF. CDR3 nucleotides: TGTGCCAGTAGCAGGGGGAACACCGGGGAGCTGTTTTTT.

The V gene is TRBV7-2, the J gene TRBJ2-2; TRBD2 might be the D (6 bases). The CDR3 is made up of 14 amino acids. V was shortened by 5 bases and J by 4 bases, with 11 bases between the two germline ends. Germline V gene lookup returns CDR1 SGHTA and CDR2 FQGNSA. CDR3 sequence: CASSPRRGTGELFF. The CDR3 DNA is TGTGCCAGCAGCCCCCGGAGGGGCACCGGGGAGCTGTTTTTT.

This chain uses TRBV30 with TRBJ2-1; 8 nucleotides match TRBD2. This CDR3 has 15 residues. The germline V gene encodes CDR1 GTSNPN and CDR2 SVGIG (reference sequence). Trimming at V came to 3 bases and at J to 7 bases, leaving 11 bases not matched to a gene. CDR3 DNA sequence: TGTGCCTGGAGGCCAGGTAGCGGGATCTTGAATGAGCAGTTCTTC. Residues: CAWRPGSGILNEQFF.

The chain uses TRBV6-5 and TRBJ2-2, with TRBD2 matching 9 bases. Per germline, CDR1 MNHEY and CDR2 SVGAGI. The CDR3 has 16 residues. V shed 2 bases and J 4 bases; nucleotides not matched to a gene: 5. This CDR3 reads CASSYPAGGGTGELFF. DNA of the CDR3: TGTGCCAGCAGTTACCCTGCGGGAGGGGGCACCGGGGAGCTGTTTTTT.

This chain uses TRBV25-1 with TRBJ1-1; no clear D gene. The CDR3 sequence is 14 residues long. The V gene's germline CDR1 is MGHDK and CDR2 SYGVNS. V lost 3 bases, J lost 6 bases, and 14 bases lay in between. As DNA, the CDR3 is TGTGCCAGCAGTGATAGGCATAGCGACCCTGAAGCTTTCTTT. Amino acid sequence: CASSDRHSDPEAFF.

The gene calls are TRBV6-1 and TRBJ1-6; 7 nucleotides match TRBD1. CDR3 length: 16 residues. CDR1 is MNHNS, CDR2 SASEGT, per germline. The V segment lost 0 bases and the J segment 9 bases; nucleotides outside the gene matches: 8. The CDR3 sequence is CASSEAVGQLRSPLHF. The CDR3 nucleotides are TGTGCCAGCAGTGAAGCGGTGGGACAGTTGCGTTCACCCCTCCACTTT.

This chain joins TRBV30 and TRBJ2-5; TRBD1 matches at 7 bases. V shed 4 bases, J shed 2 bases, and the junction held 7 bases outside the gene matches. CDR3 length: 14 amino acids. Per the germline V gene, CDR1 is GTSNPN and CDR2 is SVGIG (reference sequence). CDR3 DNA sequence: TGTGCCTGGATTAAGCCGGGACAGCAAGAGACCCAGTACTTC. As protein: CAWIKPGQQETQYF. Full variable domain (remainder filled in from reference TRBV30 and TRBJ2-5): SQTIHQWPATLVQPVGSPLSLECTVEGTSNPNLYWYRQAAGRGLQLLFYSVGIGQISSEVPQNLSASRPQDRQFILSSKKLLLSDSGFYLCAWIKPGQQETQYFGPGTRLLVL.

V and J are TRBV5-1 and TRBJ2-3; 8 bases line up with TRBD1. CDR3 length: 17 residues. The trim removed 0 bases at V and 4 bases at J, leaving 10 bases unmatched. From germline, CDR1 is SGHRS and CDR2 YFSETQ. This CDR3 reads CASSLGRTGTVADTQYF. The CDR3 coding sequence is TGCGCCAGCAGCTTGGGGCGGACAGGGACCGTTGCAGATACGCAGTATTTT.

This chain links TRBV19 with TRBJ2-5; 12 bases line up with TRBD2. Unmatched junction bases numbered 6, after V lost 2 bases and J lost 5 bases. CDR1 LNHDA and CDR2 SQIVND come from the germline V gene (reference sequence). The CDR3 has 16 amino acids. The CDR3 spells CASSILAGGPGETQYF. The CDR3 DNA follows: TGTGCCAGTAGTATACTAGCGGGAGGGCCTGGGGAGACCCAGTACTTC.

The chain uses TRBV3-1 (or the pseudogene TRBV3-2) and TRBJ2-3; 10 bases fit TRBD2. Germline loops: CDR1 LGHDT, CDR2 YNNKEL (reference sequence). After removal of 1 base from V and 5 bases from J, the junction contained 6 bases not matched to a gene. This CDR3 has 16 amino acids. CDR3 bases: TGTGCCAGCAGCCAAGTCTTGAGACTAGCGGGAGATACGCAGTATTTT. It encodes CASSQVLRLAGDTQYF.

This chain uses TRBV6-5 with TRBJ1-6; 7 nucleotides align to TRBD1. J gave up 7 bases and V 4 bases, and 7 bases lay outside the gene matches. The CDR3 is made up of 15 amino acids. From germline, CDR1 is MNHEY and CDR2 SVGAGI. CDR3 sequence: CASSWAGTANSPLHF. For the CDR3, the DNA is TGTGCCAGCAGTTGGGCCGGGACAGCAAATTCACCCCTCCACTTT.

This clone was counted a few times. This sequence joins TRBV14 and TRBJ1-1; tentatively, D is TRBD1 (5 bases). Looked up from germline, CDR1 is SGHDN and CDR2 is FVKESK. This CDR3 has 16 amino acids. Trimming pared 0 bases from V and 6 bases from J, leaving 17 bases between. CDR3 amino acids: CASSQDRAMYHPEAFF. The CDR3 DNA reads as TGTGCCAGCAGCCAAGACAGGGCAATGTATCACCCTGAAGCTTTCTTT.

This rearrangement joins TRBV12-3 or TRBV12-4 to TRBJ1-1, with D perhaps matching TRBD1 (5 bases). Trimming took off 3 bases at V and 8 bases at J, with 10 bases between the two ends. The CDR3 has 12 residues. The DNA of the CDR3 is TGTGCCAGCAGTTTGGGCAGGACAGAAGCTTTCTTT. Its translation is CASSLGRTEAFF.

This chain connects TRBV19 to TRBJ1-1; no firm D call. Per germline, CDR1 LNHDA and CDR2 SQIVND (reference sequence). The V end lost 5 bases, the J end lost 1 base, and 8 bases lay between the germline ends. The CDR3 contains 13 residues. CDR3 residues: CASSYAENTEAFF. CDR3 nucleotides: TGTGCCAGTAGTTACGCGGAGAACACTGAAGCTTTCTTT.

The chain links TRBV10-3 to TRBJ2-7, with D possibly TRBD1 on 6 matching bases. Germline V gene sequence: CDR1 ENHRY, CDR2 SYGVKD. The length of the CDR3 is 13 residues. Deletions cut 7 bases from V and 3 bases from J, with 13 bases between. The CDR3 nucleotides read TGTGCCATCAACCAGGACAGACTCTACGAGCAGTACTTC. Protein: CAINQDRLYEQYF.

This rearrangement joins TRBV5-1 to TRBJ2-2; TRBD1 might be the D (6 bases). Trimming took 6 bases from V and 3 from J, leaving 15 bases between them. CDR3 length: 15 amino acids. The germline gives CDR1 SGHRS, CDR2 YFSETQ. CDR3 loop: CASTLQGPDTGELFF. The DNA for the CDR3 is TGCGCCAGCACCCTACAGGGTCCGGACACCGGGGAGCTGTTTTTT.

The V gene is TRBV10-3, the J gene TRBJ2-1; a possible D gene is TRBD1 (6 bases). CDR1 and CDR2 from the germline V gene are ENHRY and SYGVKD. V dropped 4 bases and J dropped 2 bases, with 9 bases sitting between them. The CDR3 runs 14 residues. This chain's CDR3 is CAISAGTPYNEQFF. The DNA of the CDR3 is TGTGCCATCAGTGCCGGGACACCCTACAATGAGCAGTTCTTC.

The V call is TRBV4-1, the J call TRBJ2-1, with a weak D call TRBD1 (5 bases). Trimming removed 0 bases at V and 4 bases at J, with 10 bases between. The germline CDR1 and CDR2 sequences are MGHRA and YSYEKL. The CDR3 loop spans 15 amino acids. DNA for the CDR3: TGCGCCAGCAGCCAAGATGTGTCAGGGTACAATGAGCAGTTCTTC. It is translated as CASSQDVSGYNEQFF.

The genes are TRBV28 and TRBJ1-1, with D possibly being TRBD1 (5 bases). Trimming stripped 5 bases from V and 2 bases from J, with 18 bases between. Germline V gene data show CDR1 as MDHEN and CDR2 as SYDVKM. This CDR3 is built from 16 residues. The DNA of the CDR3 is TGTGCCAGCAGTCCTTACCCAGGAGGGGCCAACACTGAAGCTTTCTTT. It specifies CASSPYPGGANTEAFF.